This TCR beta chain is from a study of shared clonotypes between healthy human individuals. Overall study results and limits: Blood was the sole source, and tissue repertoires probably differ.

Produced via immunoSEQ multiplex PCR; TCRdb's table is partial and in-frame only. Among 1,400,000 or so clones listed, approximately 98.5% were seen once. In the case of this clone: Its cognate antigen is unknown.

The CDR3 covers 15 residues. Germline V lookup: CDR1 SGHRS, CDR2 YFSETQ. V was shortened by 0 bases and J by 0 bases, with 8 bases between the two germline ends. The chain couples TRBV5-1 to TRBJ2-3; tentative D call: TRBD1 (5 bases). Sequencing was carried out using naive CD4+ T cells sorted from blood. Indicated subset: CD45RA+ positively selected. The receptor was isolated from a man aged 25 to 40 in good health. This chain's CDR3 is CASSLAGISTDTQYF. In DNA, the CDR3 is TGCGCCAGCAGCTTGGCAGGGATAAGCACAGATACGCAGTATTTT. Combining the CDR3 with reference TRBV5-1 and TRBJ2-3 gives the whole variable domain KAGVTQTPRYLIKTRGQQVTLSCSPISGHRSVSWYQQTPGQGLQFLFEYFSETQRNKGNFPGRFSGRQFSNSRSEMNVSTLELGDSALYLCASSLAGISTDTQYFGPGTRLTVL.